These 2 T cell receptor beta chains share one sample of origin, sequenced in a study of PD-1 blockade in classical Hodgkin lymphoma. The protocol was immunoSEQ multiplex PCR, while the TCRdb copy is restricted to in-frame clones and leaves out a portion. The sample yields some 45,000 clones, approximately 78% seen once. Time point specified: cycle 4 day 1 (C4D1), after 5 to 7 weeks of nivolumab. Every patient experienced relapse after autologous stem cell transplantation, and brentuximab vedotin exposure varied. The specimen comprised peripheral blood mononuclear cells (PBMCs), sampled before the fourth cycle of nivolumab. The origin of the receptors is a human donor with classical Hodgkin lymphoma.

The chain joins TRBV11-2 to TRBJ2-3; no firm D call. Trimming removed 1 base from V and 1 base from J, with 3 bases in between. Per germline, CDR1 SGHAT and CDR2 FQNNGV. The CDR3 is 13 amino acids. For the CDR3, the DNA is TGTGCCAGCAGCTTAGCTGGCACAGATACGCAGTATTTT. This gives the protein CASSLAGTDTQYF.

This CDR3 is CASSLSGQPQHF. The CDR3 DNA reads as TGTGCCAGCAGTTTATCTGGGCAGCCCCAGCATTTT. This chain connects TRBV28 to TRBJ1-5; D not resolved. Germline CDR1 MDHEN, CDR2 SYDVKM. V shed 1 base and J shed 7 bases, with 5 bases lying between them. The CDR3 runs 12 residues. Full variable domain (missing parts from reference TRBV28 and TRBJ1-5): DVKVTQSSRYLVKRTGEKVFLECVQDMDHENMFWYRQDPGLGLRLIYFSYDVKMKEKGDIPEGYSVSREKKERFSLILESASTNQTSMYLCASSLSGQPQHFGDGTRLSIL.